This is a list of T cell receptor beta chains from one sample in a study of CD4 T cells in relation to SARS-CoV-2 and coronaviruses. Sequencing was performed with immunoSEQ multiplex PCR; in TCRdb, only in-frame clones are kept and a portion is missing. Of around 11,000 clones listed, about 89% are singletons. Sequencing was done on a sample of naive CD4+ T cells from PBMCs. These receptors all stem from an adult with COVID-19. The CDR3 runs from the conserved cysteine through the conserved F or W. The order of the fields is V gene, J gene, CDR3 protein.

TRBV5-1	TRBJ2-3	CASSLPGGSDTQYF
TRBV11-1	TRBJ2-1	CASSETGGFNEQFF
TRBV20-1	TRBJ2-5	CSASPISGGRGETQYF
TRBV4-1	TRBJ1-6	CASSQETGQGPNSPLHF
TRBV12-3/TRBV12-4	TRBJ1-6	CASSSRTDSPLHF
TRBV7-2	TRBJ2-7	CASSFTGSSYEQYF
TRBV10-3	TRBJ1-2	CAVSTGAGYTF
TRBV28	TRBJ2-7	CASSQPGQTFPYEQYF
TRBV7-3	TRBJ2-1	CASSSVGGRGGLNEQFF
TRBV27	TRBJ2-2	CASSPGLAGGWPNTGELFF
TRBV7-9	TRBJ2-7	CASSLASSEQYF
TRBV10-1	TRBJ1-1	CASSGVMGLMNTEAFF
TRBV6-4	TRBJ2-3	CASTSGSSTDTQYF